One sample yielded the 32 T cell receptor beta chains listed below, sequenced in a study of prognosis after radiotherapy for stage I lung cancer. CDR3 of TCR beta was amplified from genomic DNA via a two-round multiplex PCR. Gene-specific primers for each TRBV and TRBJ gene drove first-round PCR. TCRdb fed the multiplex PCR reads into MiXCR, producing one record per CDR3 protein. The data contain about 17,000 distinct CDR3 sequences, 25% to 35% of them seen just once; the ten biggest clones take up roughly a third. Sequencing was performed on PBMCs, taken before or after stereotactic body radiation therapy (not recorded which). Receptors were obtained from a donor aged 50 or older with non-small cell lung cancer.

This clonotype was seen at least ten times. The chain recombines TRBV12-3 or TRBV12-4 with TRBJ1-2, with 9 bases lining up with TRBD1. The V gene end was trimmed by 6 bases and the J gene end by 7 bases; junction bases not matched to a gene: 9. The CDR3 runs to 14 residues. CDR3 DNA: TGTGCCAGCAGCCCCGGGACAGGGAGGGGTGGCTACACCTTC. It is translated as CASSPGTGRGGYTF.

Comment on this clonotype: A much larger clone differs from this one at a single base, so this may be a read error. J is TRBJ2-5 and V is TRBV20-1, with D maybe TRBD2 (5 bases). CDR1 is DFQATT and CDR2 is SNEGSKA in the germline V gene (reference sequence). The CDR3 contains 11 residues. CDR3 sequence (DNA): TGCAGCGGCAAAGAGGAGGAAGTCCAGTACTTC. Protein sequence: CSGKEEEVQYF.

This clonotype was recorded at least ten times. CDR3: CSARRPPGTVNTEAFF. The CDR3 DNA follows: TGCAGTGCTAGACGACCTCCGGGGACAGTGAACACTGAAGCTTTCTTT. The chain couples TRBV20-1 to TRBJ1-1; 7 bases map to TRBD1. With 2 bases clipped from V and 0 bases from J, the junction kept 9 bases outside the gene matches. This CDR3 spans 16 amino acids. CDR1 and CDR2 from the germline V gene are DFQATT and SNEGSKA (reference sequence).

Ten or more counts support this clonotype. The V gene is TRBV27, the J gene TRBJ2-3; no clear D gene. V was trimmed by 5 bases and J by 0 bases, leaving 12 bases between them. The CDR3 is made up of 15 amino acids. CDR1 and CDR2 (germline): MNHEY, SMNVEV (reference sequence). This CDR3 reads CASSAQLASTDTQYF. DNA of the CDR3: TGTGCCAGCAGTGCCCAACTCGCTAGCACAGATACGCAGTATTTT.

This clonotype was detected ten times or more. The chain employs TRBV9 and TRBJ2-3; 7 positions match TRBD2. This CDR3 has 16 residues. Germline CDR1 reads SGDLS; CDR2 reads YYNGEE. J lost 4 bases, V lost 0 bases, and 8 bases had no gene match. CDR3 DNA: TGTGCCAGCAGCGTAGGTGGACTAGAAGGGGCAGATACGCAGTATTTT. This translates into CASSVGGLEGADTQYF.

This clonotype was counted many times. V and J are TRBV5-6 and TRBJ2-5, with D possibly being TRBD1 (6 bases). The V end was cut by 4 bases, the J end by 2 bases, with 18 bases between. The CDR3 contains 16 residues. Germline V lookup: CDR1 SGHDT, CDR2 YYEEEE. The CDR3 loop reads CASSGVDRRWQETQYF. The DNA of the CDR3 is TGTGCCAGCAGCGGGGTAGACAGGAGGTGGCAAGAGACCCAGTACTTC.

The table lists this clonotype with many counts. The chain combines TRBV3-1 with TRBJ2-5, with 10 bases matching TRBD2. CDR1 LGHDT and CDR2 YNNKEL come from the germline V gene (reference sequence). The V and J ends lost 4 bases and 4 bases, in that order; junction bases with no gene match: 6. The CDR3 is made up of 15 amino acids. The CDR3 region is CASSLDGTSVETQYF. CDR3 in DNA: TGTGCCAGCAGCCTAGACGGGACTAGCGTAGAGACCCAGTACTTC.

This clonotype was seen repeatedly, ten times or more. This sequence joins TRBV12-3 or TRBV12-4 and TRBJ1-3, with 12 bases aligning to TRBD1. CDR3 size: 18 residues. V lost 5 bases to trimming and J lost 7 bases; unmatched junction nucleotides: 15. The CDR3 sequence is CASSPRDRGHPLWNTIYF. In DNA, the CDR3 is TGTGCCAGCAGTCCCCGGGACAGGGGGCATCCCCTTTGGAACACCATATATTTT.

With regard to this clonotype: A far more abundant clone sits one base away, making this likely a read error. The chain employs TRBV7-2 and TRBJ2-4, with D possibly matching TRBD2 (6 bases). This CDR3 contains 20 residues. CDR1 is SGHTA and CDR2 is FQGNSA in the germline V gene. The DNA of the CDR3 is TGTGCCAGCAGCTTAGTAGGGAGCGGCGTCAGGGTCCGGAGGGCGAATGAGAAGTTCTTC. As protein: CASSLVGSGVRVRRANEKFF.

There are many counts of this clonotype. The chain uses TRBV30 and TRBJ1-6; maybe TRBD1 (6 bases). The CDR3 runs 16 residues. V gave up 3 bases and J gave up 0 bases, with 12 bases separating them. Germline assignment: CDR1 GTSNPN and CDR2 SVGIG (reference sequence). The CDR3 bases are TGTGCCTGGAGAGGGGGGCTCAACTCCTATAATTCACCCCTCCACTTT. This translates into CAWRGGLNSYNSPLHF.

This clonotype was picked up many times. The gene calls are TRBV19 and TRBJ2-7; D is unclear. The CDR3 length is 14 residues. The germline CDR1 and CDR2 sequences are LNHDA and SQIVND (reference sequence). The ends were cut back, 3 bases at V and 1 base at J, with 10 bases in the middle. CDR3 region: CASSIRVASYEQYF. The CDR3 coding sequence is TGTGCCAGTAGTATTAGGGTAGCATCCTACGAGCAGTACTTC.

This clonotype was observed at least ten times. Written as DNA, the CDR3 is TGTGCCAGTACGGGAGGGAGGGACACTGAAGCTTTCTTT. Protein sequence: CASTGGRDTEAFF. The gene calls are TRBV19 and TRBJ1-1; no reliable D call. V lost 7 bases and J 3 bases, leaving 12 bases between the germline ends. The CDR3 consists of 13 residues. Germline loops: CDR1 LNHDA, CDR2 SQIVND (reference sequence).

The chain recombines TRBV30 with TRBJ2-6; TRBD1 matches 8 bases. The V gene end was trimmed by 3 bases and the J gene end by 16 bases; junction bases not matched to a gene: 17. This CDR3 contains 15 residues. Germline CDR1 GTSNPN, CDR2 SVGIG (reference sequence). The DNA for the CDR3 is TGTGCCTGGAGCTCCAGGGGGCGCGCAGGCCAACGTCTGACTTTC. Its translation: CAWSSRGRAGQRLTF.

About this clonotype: This likely came from a read error, as a far larger clone is one base away. The rearrangement uses TRBV6-5 and TRBJ2-2, with TRBD1 matching 9 bases. CDR3 size: 18 residues. Germline V lookup: CDR1 MNHEY, CDR2 SVGAGI. CDR3 coding DNA: TGTGCCAGCCGACCGCCCGGGACAGGGCTTGTTTCTACCGTGGAGCTGTTTTTT. Its translation is CASRPPGTGLVSTVELFF.

This clonotype came up many times. The genes are TRBV19 and TRBJ2-7; maybe TRBD1 (6 bases). Per the germline V gene, CDR1 is LNHDA and CDR2 is SQIVND (reference sequence). With 3 bases removed from V and 2 bases from J, the gap between germline ends came to 11 bases. The CDR3 spans 14 residues. The DNA of the CDR3 is TGTGCCAGTAGTATCGGACAGCGAACCTACGAGCAGTACTTC. Encoded protein: CASSIGQRTYEQYF.

Regarding this clonotype: Lacking the conserved final phenylalanine or tryptophan, this CDR3 likely reflects a read error. J is TRBJ1-6 and V is TRBV19, with 8 bases fitting TRBD1. The CDR3 length is 14 residues. From germline, CDR1 is LNHDA and CDR2 SQIVND (reference sequence). The CDR3 protein is CVSSSDRGNSPLHL. The CDR3 bases are TGTGTCAGTAGTTCCGACAGGGGTAATTCACCCCTCCACCTT.

V gene TRBV11-2 combines with J gene TRBJ2-1; 12 positions agree with TRBD2. Unmatched junction bases numbered 3, after V lost 2 bases and J lost 4 bases. CDR3 size: 16 residues. Germline lookup yields CDR1 SGHAT and CDR2 FQNNGV. CDR3: CASSLLAGGSYNEQFF. In DNA form, the CDR3 reads TGTGCCAGCAGCTTACTAGCGGGAGGGTCGTACAATGAGCAGTTCTTC.

With regard to this clonotype: An end of the junction does not agree with germline; a read error may underlie this. The chain uses TRBV6-2 or TRBV6-3 and TRBJ2-3; 8 bases match TRBD1. CDR1 is MNHEY and CDR2 is SVGEGT in the germline V gene. CDR3 length: 16 residues. The CDR3 sequence is CASRPLGTGSTYTQYF. CDR3 nucleotide sequence: TGTGCCAGCAGGCCCCTCGGGACAGGCAGCACATATACGCAGTATTTT.

The chain joins TRBV12-3 or TRBV12-4 to TRBJ1-2; possibly TRBD1 for D (6 bases). The length of the CDR3 is 16 residues. The V and J ends lost 6 bases and 7 bases respectively, with 24 bases between them. The CDR3 spells CASRPLKGGLSGGYTF. The CDR3 DNA is TGTGCCAGCAGACCTTTAAAGGGGGGGCTCTCGGGTGGCTACACCTTC.

This clonotype was observed many times. This rearrangement joins TRBV20-1 to TRBJ1-5, with 8 positions matching TRBD1. V gave up 5 bases and J gave up 0 bases; unmatched junction bases: 15. Germline values: CDR1 DFQATT, CDR2 SNEGSKA (reference sequence). The CDR3 extends over 18 amino acids. CDR3 loop: CSAPGGGGILNSNQPQHF. CDR3 in DNA: TGCAGTGCTCCAGGGGGCGGGGGGATCCTTAATAGCAATCAGCCCCAGCATTTT.

This clonotype was seen at least ten times. The chain has TRBV7-9 and TRBJ2-7; the match to TRBD2 covers 7 bases. Germline V gene sequence: CDR1 SEHNR, CDR2 FQNEAQ (reference sequence). J was trimmed by 6 bases and V by 5 bases; bases with no gene match: 22. The CDR3 length is 18 residues. CDR3 DNA: TGTGCCAGCAGCCGAACTAGCGTAGCTCTCCGTACCGGGGGCGAGCAGTACTTC. Protein product: CASSRTSVALRTGGEQYF. Looking up the rest from reference TRBV7-9 and TRBJ2-7 gives the full variable domain: DTGVSQNPRHKITKRGQNVTFRCDPISEHNRLYWYRQTLGQGPEFLTYFQNEAQLEKSRLLSDRFSAERPKGSFSTLEIQRTEQGDSAMYLCASSRTSVALRTGGEQYFGPGTRLTVT.

This clonotype was counted ten times or more. This CDR3 reads CASSSGLAGGPGEQFF. In nucleotides, the CDR3 is TGCGCCAGCAGCTCGGGACTAGCGGGAGGGCCCGGTGAGCAGTTCTTC. The genes are TRBV5-1 and TRBJ2-1, with 16 bases fitting TRBD2. The CDR3 runs 16 residues. Germline V gene lookup returns CDR1 SGHRS and CDR2 YFSETQ. Trimming cost V 3 bases and J 9 bases; bases outside gene matches: 6.

This clonotype was observed many times. The chain joins TRBV6-1 to TRBJ2-7, with TRBD1 identical over 9 bases. Germline V gene sequence: CDR1 MNHNS, CDR2 SASEGT. The ends lost 6 bases at V and 4 bases at J; junction bases unmatched: 7. There are 14 residues in the CDR3. CDR3 coding DNA: TGTGCCAGCAGGCCAGGACAGGGGAGGTACGAGCAGTACTTC. Translating gives CASRPGQGRYEQYF.

This clonotype was detected many times. The V gene is TRBV2, the J gene TRBJ1-1; D is undetermined. Germline V CDR1 and CDR2: SNHLY, FYNNEI. This CDR3 has 13 amino acids. Trimming left V 2 bases short and J 3 bases short, with 7 bases between. In DNA form, the CDR3 reads TGTGCCAGCAGTGAAAGAGGTCACACTGAAGCTTTCTTT. Its protein is CASSERGHTEAFF.

In regard to this clonotype: A read error is possible here, since a much larger clone lies one base away. In nucleotides, the CDR3 is TGTGCCAGCAGTTATGCCCGGGGTCGTCGAACAAACTATGGCTACACCTTC. It translates to CASSYARGRRTNYGYTF. The V call is TRBV6-2 or TRBV6-3, the J call TRBJ1-2; no firm D call. The CDR3 is made up of 17 amino acids. Trimming shortened V by 3 bases and J by 2 bases, and 19 bases separated the two germline ends. Germline V gene data show CDR1 as MNHEY and CDR2 as SVGEGT.

This clonotype came up many times. J is TRBJ2-2 and V is TRBV30; D is perhaps TRBD2 (5 bases). V lost 4 bases, J lost 4 bases, and 13 bases lay in between. Germline CDR1 reads GTSNPN; CDR2 reads SVGIG (reference sequence). This CDR3 is 14 amino acids long. The DNA for the CDR3 is TGTGCCTGGAAATTGCCGGGGTTCACCGGGGAGCTGTTTTTT. Translated, it gives CAWKLPGFTGELFF. Supplemented by reference TRBV30 and TRBJ2-2, the full variable domain reads SQTIHQWPATLVQPVGSPLSLECTVEGTSNPNLYWYRQAAGRGLQLLFYSVGIGQISSEVPQNLSASRPQDRQFILSSKKLLLSDSGFYLCAWKLPGFTGELFFGEGSRLTVL.

This clonotype is categorized as medium-sized. This chain connects TRBV30 to TRBJ2-7; TRBD1 matches 9 bases. Per the germline V gene, CDR1 is GTSNPN and CDR2 is SVGIG (reference sequence). V lost 2 bases and J lost 5; bases outside the gene matches: 7. This CDR3 is 14 amino acids long. The CDR3 reads CAWSPGTGTHEQYF. CDR3 coding DNA: TGTGCCTGGAGTCCCGGGACAGGGACCCACGAGCAGTACTTC.

To note about this clonotype: The junction does not match germline at one end; this may be a read error. The rearrangement joins TRBV20-1 to TRBJ2-7; the match to TRBD1 covers 8 bases. There are 14 residues in the CDR3. The germline V gene encodes CDR1 DFQATT and CDR2 SNEGSKA (reference sequence). The CDR3 here is CSARETRTGSEEYF. The CDR3 DNA follows: TGCAGTGCTAGAGAAACACGGACAGGGAGCGAGGAGTACTTC.

This clonotype was counted many times. The chain links TRBV3-1 to TRBJ1-3, with D possibly TRBD1 on 6 matching bases. This CDR3 has 17 amino acids. CDR1 LGHDT and CDR2 YNNKEL come from the germline V gene (reference sequence). V lost 3 bases to trimming and J lost 0 bases, with 15 bases between them. The CDR3 spells CASSQTDRTFSGNTIYF. CDR3 coding DNA: TGTGCCAGCAGCCAGACCGACAGGACCTTCTCTGGAAACACCATATATTTT.

The table lists this clonotype with many counts. The rearrangement uses TRBV12-3 or TRBV12-4 and TRBJ2-1; D not resolved. The CDR3 totals 13 residues. The V and J ends lost 9 bases and 3 bases respectively, with 12 bases between them. CDR3 loop: CASLSWSYNEQFF. CDR3 sequence (DNA): TGTGCCAGTCTTAGCTGGAGCTACAATGAGCAGTTCTTC.

This clonotype is categorized as medium-sized. The chain links TRBV14 to TRBJ2-3, with D perhaps given as TRBD1 or TRBD2 (5 bases each). CDR1 and CDR2 (germline): SGHDN, FVKESK. The CDR3 spans 11 residues. The ends were cut back, 1 base at V and 12 bases at J, with 8 bases in the middle. In DNA, the CDR3 is TGTGCCAGCAGCCAAGCGGGGACCCAGTATTTT. Its translation is CASSQAGTQYF.

V usage is TRBV12-3 or TRBV12-4 and J usage is TRBJ2-1; 10 bases line up with TRBD2. The V segment lost 9 bases and the J segment 3 bases; nucleotides outside the gene matches: 5. The CDR3 is 14 amino acids. DNA for the CDR3: TGTGCCAGGGCAACTAGCGGGGACTACAATGAGCAGTTCTTC. Residues: CARATSGDYNEQFF.